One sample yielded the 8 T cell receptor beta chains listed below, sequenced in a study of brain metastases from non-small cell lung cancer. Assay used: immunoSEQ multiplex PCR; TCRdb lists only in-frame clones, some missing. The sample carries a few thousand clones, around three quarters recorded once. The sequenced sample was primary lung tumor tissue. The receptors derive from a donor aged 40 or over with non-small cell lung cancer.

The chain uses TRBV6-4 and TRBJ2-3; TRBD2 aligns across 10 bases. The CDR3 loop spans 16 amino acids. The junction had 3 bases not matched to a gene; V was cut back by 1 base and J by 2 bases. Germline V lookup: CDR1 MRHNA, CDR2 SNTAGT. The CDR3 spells CASSDLSGGATDTQYF. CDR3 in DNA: TGTGCCAGCAGTGACTTAAGCGGGGGGGCCACAGATACGCAGTATTTT.

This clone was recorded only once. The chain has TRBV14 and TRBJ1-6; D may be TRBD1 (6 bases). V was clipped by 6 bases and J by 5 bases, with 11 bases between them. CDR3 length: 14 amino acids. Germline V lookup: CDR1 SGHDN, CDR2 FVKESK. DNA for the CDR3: TGTGCCAGCAGGAAACAGGGTGATAATTCACCCCTCCACTTT. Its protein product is CASRKQGDNSPLHF.

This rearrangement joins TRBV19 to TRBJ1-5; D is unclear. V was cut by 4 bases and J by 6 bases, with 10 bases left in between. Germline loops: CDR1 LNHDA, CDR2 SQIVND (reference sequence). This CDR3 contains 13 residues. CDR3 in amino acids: CASSKREGQPQHF. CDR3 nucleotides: TGTGCCAGTAGTAAGAGGGAGGGTCAGCCCCAGCATTTT.

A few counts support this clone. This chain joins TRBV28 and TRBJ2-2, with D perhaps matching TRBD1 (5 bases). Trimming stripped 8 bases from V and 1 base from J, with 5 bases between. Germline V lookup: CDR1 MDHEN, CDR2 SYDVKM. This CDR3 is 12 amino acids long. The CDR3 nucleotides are TGTGCCAGCCAGGGGAACACCGGGGAGCTGTTTTTT. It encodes CASQGNTGELFF.

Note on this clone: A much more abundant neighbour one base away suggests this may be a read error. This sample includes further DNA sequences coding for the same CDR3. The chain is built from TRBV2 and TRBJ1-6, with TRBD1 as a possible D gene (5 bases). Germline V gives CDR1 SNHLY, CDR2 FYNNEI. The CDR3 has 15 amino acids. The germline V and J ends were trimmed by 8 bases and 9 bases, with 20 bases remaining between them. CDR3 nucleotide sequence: TGTGCCAGCTCCCAACAAGGGGCGAGAGGTTCACCCCTCCACTTT. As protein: CASSQQGARGSPLHF.

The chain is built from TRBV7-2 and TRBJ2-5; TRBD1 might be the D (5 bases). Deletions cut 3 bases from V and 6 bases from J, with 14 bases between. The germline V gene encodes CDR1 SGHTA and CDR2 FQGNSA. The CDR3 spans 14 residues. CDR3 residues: CASSFQGGQKTQYF. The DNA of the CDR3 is TGTGCCAGCAGCTTCCAGGGCGGTCAAAAGACCCAGTACTTC.

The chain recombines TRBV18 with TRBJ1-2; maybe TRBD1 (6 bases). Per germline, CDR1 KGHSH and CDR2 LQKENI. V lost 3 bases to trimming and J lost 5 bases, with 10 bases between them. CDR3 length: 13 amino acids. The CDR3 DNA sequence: TGTGCCAGCTCACCCCAGGGGCTTTATGGCTACACCTTC. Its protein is CASSPQGLYGYTF. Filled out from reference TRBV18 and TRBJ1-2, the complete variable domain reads NAGVMQNPRHLVRRRGQEARLRCSPMKGHSHVYWYRQLPEEGLKFMVYLQKENIIDESGMPKERFSAEFPKEGPSILRIQQVVRGDSAAYFCASSPQGLYGYTFGSGTRLTVV.

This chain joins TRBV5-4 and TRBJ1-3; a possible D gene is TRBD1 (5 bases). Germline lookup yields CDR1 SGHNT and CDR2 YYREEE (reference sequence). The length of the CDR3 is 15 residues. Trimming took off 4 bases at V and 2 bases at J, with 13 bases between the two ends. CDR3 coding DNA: TGTGCCAGCAGCCTCACCGGGGGGACTGGAAACACCATATATTTT. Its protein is CASSLTGGTGNTIYF.